Listed below are T cell receptor beta chains from one sample, sequenced in a study of graft-versus-host responses after intestinal transplantation. Libraries were prepared by immunoSEQ multiplex PCR; TCRdb keeps only in-frame clonotypes and omits some of them. The repertoire holds 33,000 or so clones, around 95% seen once, with approximately 0.8% in the top ten. The specimen comprised PBMCs, sampled 16 days after intestinal transplant. Receptors were obtained from a human patient who received an intestinal transplant, so some T cells may come from the graft donor. Both conserved end residues are part of each CDR3. The order of the fields is CDR3 length, clone size, D gene, J gene, V gene, CDR3 DNA, CDR3 protein. A D gene is named only where the DNA matches it firmly. Expanded clones get a size class; other rows say once, few or many, or leave the size out.

16 once TRBD1 TRBJ2-7 TRBV4-1 TGCGCCAGCAGCCCCCGATTAGGGACAGGGGCCTACGAGCAGTACTTC CASSPRLGTGAYEQYF
18 . TRBD1 TRBJ2-1 TRBV15 TGTGCCACCAGTAGTGTAGGAAGCTCGGGGACAGACGACAATGAGCAGTTCTTC CATSSVGSSGTDDNEQFF
13 . . TRBJ2-7 TRBV19 TGTGCCAGTAGTGTGTCTGGGGAACGGGAGCAGTACTTC CASSVSGEREQYF
15 . . TRBJ2-1 TRBV15 TGTGCCACGATGAGGGCTCAGAGCTCCTACAATGAGCAGTTCTTC CATMRAQSSYNEQFF
13 . . TRBJ2-7 TRBV10-2 TGCGCCAGCAGTGGCGGGCGCGCCTACGAGCAGTACTTC CASSGGRAYEQYF
14 . . TRBJ1-1 TRBV6-1 TGTGCCAGCGGGGGAACCTTAGGGGGCACTGAAGCTTTCTTT CASGGTLGGTEAFF
14 . . TRBJ1-2 TRBV11-2 TGTGCCAGCAGCTTAATGACTAGGGAACGGGGCTACACCTTC CASSLMTRERGYTF
13 . . TRBJ1-2 TRBV27 TGTGCCAGCAGTGTAGGGGGGGCCTATGGCTACACCTTC CASSVGGAYGYTF
13 . . TRBJ1-6 TRBV28 TGTGCCAGCAGCCTAGGGGACCTTTCACCCCTCCACTTT CASSLGDLSPLHF
17 . TRBD1 TRBJ1-5 TRBV15 TGTGCCACCAGCAGTGAATACCGGGACAGGGATATTCAGCCCCAGCATTTT CATSSEYRDRDIQPQHF
15 . TRBD1 TRBJ1-2 TRBV19 TGTGCCAGTAGTAATCGGGCAGGGGGCGTCTATGGCTACACCTTC CASSNRAGGVYGYTF
14 . . TRBJ1-1 TRBV7-6 TGTGCCAGCAGCCTCCTCTCAGGTAACACTGAAGCTTTCTTT CASSLLSGNTEAFF
13 . . TRBJ2-2 TRBV6-5 TGTGCCAGCAGTTTACTAGTTGCCGGGGAGCTGTTTTTT CASSLLVAGELFF
13 . . TRBJ1-5 TRBV27 TGTGCCAGCAGTTTACAGGGCAATCAGCCCCAGCATTTT CASSLQGNQPQHF
13 . . TRBJ2-3 TRBV5-4 TGTGCCAGCAGCTTAAACCTTGCCTTCACGCAGTATTTT CASSLNLAFTQYF
18 . . TRBJ1-2 TRBV7-8 TGTGCCAGCAGCCCACGGGGCACCGGGAATTTAGTTAACTATGGCTACACCTTC CASSPRGTGNLVNYGYTF
14 once . TRBJ2-1 TRBV4-1 TGCGCCAGCAGCCAGCGGGACGTTGAATCGGAGCAGTTCTTC CASSQRDVESEQFF
14 . TRBD2 TRBJ2-1 TRBV7-9 TGTGCCGGCAGCTTAGCGGGAGAGGGTAATGAGCAGTTCTTC CAGSLAGEGNEQFF
14 . . TRBJ1-3 TRBV2 TGTGCCAGCAGTGAGGGGGGGTCTGGAAACACCATATATTTT CASSEGGSGNTIYF
16 . . TRBJ2-1 TRBV19 TGTGCCAGTACGCCTCTGGGAGGACCCTCCTACAATGAGCAGTTCTTC CASTPLGGPSYNEQFF
17 . TRBD1 TRBJ1-3 TRBV28 TGTGCCAGCAGGCCCGACCCCGGGACAGGGGCTGGAAACACCATATATTTT CASRPDPGTGAGNTIYF
18 . . TRBJ2-3 TRBV1 TGCACCAGCAGCCAAGGCCTAATAGCGGGAGAATATACAGATACGCAGTATTTT CTSSQGLIAGEYTDTQYF
12 . . TRBJ1-1 TRBV29-1 TGCAGCGTTGCACCGGGTGGGGCTGAAGCTTTCTTT CSVAPGGAEAFF